A selection of T cell receptor beta chains follows, all from one sample in a study of T cell responses to AZD1222 COVID-19 vaccine. Assay: immunoSEQ multiplex PCR; the TCRdb copy retains only in-frame clones and omits some. The sample holds approximately 120,000 clones, around 91% seen once. Here the sequenced sample was peripheral blood, taken on day 0 of MenACWY control vaccination. The receptors shown here come from an adult in good health. The CDR3 runs from the conserved cysteine through the conserved F or W. The order of the fields is J gene, V gene, clone size, CDR3 protein. Only part of the rows carry a size: once, few, many, or a class if the clone is expanded.

j_call: TRBJ2-1
v_call: TRBV12-5
clone_size: .
cdr3_aa: CASGLTGTSGRTAYNEQFF

j_call: TRBJ2-7
v_call: TRBV7-9
clone_size: .
cdr3_aa: CASGRTDEQYF

j_call: TRBJ1-2
v_call: TRBV28
clone_size: .
cdr3_aa: CASSQGNYGYTF

j_call: TRBJ1-4
v_call: TRBV30
clone_size: .
cdr3_aa: CAWRTTGEKLFF

j_call: TRBJ1-1
v_call: TRBV4-1
clone_size: .
cdr3_aa: CASSQVDGGNTEAFF

j_call: TRBJ2-1
v_call: TRBV2
clone_size: .
cdr3_aa: CASSGQRQLINEQFF

j_call: TRBJ1-5
v_call: TRBV5-6
clone_size: .
cdr3_aa: CASRGWGANQPQHF

j_call: TRBJ2-2
v_call: TRBV11-2
clone_size: .
cdr3_aa: CASSYYPDSGNTGELFF

j_call: TRBJ2-7
v_call: TRBV19
clone_size: .
cdr3_aa: CASSTGTAFYEQYF

j_call: TRBJ2-7
v_call: TRBV5-1
clone_size: .
cdr3_aa: CASSLAGAGTPSYEQYF

j_call: TRBJ1-5
v_call: TRBV10-1
clone_size: once
cdr3_aa: CASRKDRPLVDSNQPQHF

j_call: TRBJ1-2
v_call: TRBV4-3
clone_size: .
cdr3_aa: CASSQGQSGLYGYTF

j_call: TRBJ1-2
v_call: TRBV19
clone_size: .
cdr3_aa: CASSLTGTGGKSLMSGYTF

j_call: TRBJ2-7
v_call: TRBV3-1/TRBV3-2
clone_size: .
cdr3_aa: CASSPDLTGSFVMYEQYF

j_call: TRBJ2-7
v_call: TRBV4-1
clone_size: .
cdr3_aa: CASSQPGLAGEQYF

j_call: TRBJ1-1
v_call: TRBV28
clone_size: .
cdr3_aa: CASSPYRGAVTEAFF

j_call: TRBJ2-3
v_call: TRBV4-2
clone_size: .
cdr3_aa: CASSPARRHIAGSTPPSTDTQYF

j_call: TRBJ1-6
v_call: TRBV2
clone_size: .
cdr3_aa: CASSEGQGRNNSPLHF

j_call: TRBJ2-1
v_call: TRBV11-2
clone_size: .
cdr3_aa: CASSSDPWAGEQFF

j_call: TRBJ2-1
v_call: TRBV11-2
clone_size: .
cdr3_aa: CASSSPTGSSYNEQFF

j_call: TRBJ2-3
v_call: TRBV7-6
clone_size: .
cdr3_aa: CASSLVSGSSTDTQYF

j_call: TRBJ2-1
v_call: TRBV2
clone_size: .
cdr3_aa: CASSEDLGNGWKQFF

j_call: TRBJ1-1
v_call: TRBV5-1
clone_size: .
cdr3_aa: CASGPGAYTTEAFF

j_call: TRBJ1-2
v_call: TRBV6-1
clone_size: .
cdr3_aa: CASSEIGVVGDF

j_call: TRBJ2-5
v_call: TRBV19
clone_size: .
cdr3_aa: CASSPRGGGETQYF

j_call: TRBJ2-5
v_call: TRBV7-6
clone_size: once
cdr3_aa: CASSLAGKAETQYF

j_call: TRBJ1-5
v_call: TRBV6-6
clone_size: .
cdr3_aa: CASSPDRVYSNQPQHF

j_call: TRBJ2-7
v_call: TRBV6-5
clone_size: .
cdr3_aa: CASSQTGGHSYEQYF

j_call: TRBJ1-2
v_call: TRBV6-2/TRBV6-3
clone_size: .
cdr3_aa: CASSRGQRGYTF

j_call: TRBJ1-2
v_call: TRBV29-1
clone_size: many
cdr3_aa: CSVHSFYGYTF

j_call: TRBJ2-5
v_call: TRBV24-1
clone_size: .
cdr3_aa: CATSTGLAEETQYF

j_call: TRBJ2-7
v_call: TRBV27
clone_size: .
cdr3_aa: CASSPLVGTDYYEQYF

j_call: TRBJ2-3
v_call: TRBV28
clone_size: .
cdr3_aa: CASSRDRLLTDTQYF

j_call: TRBJ2-3
v_call: TRBV5-5
clone_size: .
cdr3_aa: CASSLITSGRALLTDTQYF

j_call: TRBJ2-5
v_call: TRBV5-1
clone_size: .
cdr3_aa: CASRDGETQYF

j_call: TRBJ2-1
v_call: TRBV10-2
clone_size: .
cdr3_aa: CASRWTSTDNEQFF

j_call: TRBJ2-5
v_call: TRBV2
clone_size: .
cdr3_aa: CASSEGRGETQYF

j_call: TRBJ2-2
v_call: TRBV27
clone_size: .
cdr3_aa: CASSIKQGPGELFF

j_call: TRBJ1-3
v_call: TRBV6-5
clone_size: .
cdr3_aa: CASSPNGGSGNTIYF

j_call: TRBJ2-1
v_call: TRBV15
clone_size: .
cdr3_aa: CATSRDLAGYEQFF

j_call: TRBJ1-3
v_call: TRBV7-8
clone_size: once
cdr3_aa: CASSFGSKSGNTIYF

j_call: TRBJ2-5
v_call: TRBV7-9
clone_size: .
cdr3_aa: CASSTGLAGGQETQYF

j_call: TRBJ2-1
v_call: TRBV28
clone_size: .
cdr3_aa: CASSLVGGPSYNEQFF

j_call: TRBJ2-3
v_call: TRBV24-1
clone_size: .
cdr3_aa: CATSDLGRVSTDTQYF

j_call: TRBJ1-1
v_call: TRBV2
clone_size: .
cdr3_aa: CASKSQTGDTEAFF